The 13 T cell receptor beta chains in this list originate from one sample, sequenced in a study of technical replicates of blood from a few donors (dated by TCRdb to about 2017). Receptors were amplified or captured by the immunoSEQ multiplex PCR assay. TCRdb re-hosts the immuneACCESS table, in-frame sequences only. Its copies lack some clones; in the studies checked, an unresolved V gene accounts for under half of them, and the cause for the rest is not known. Across this sample there are 85,000 or so clones, with approximately 95% seen only once. The leading ten clones occupy around 0.25% of the sample. Material: T cells isolated from PBMCs. The receptor source for this set is a human donor in good health.

The chain employs TRBV28 and TRBJ2-7; no definite D call. The CDR3 has 11 amino acids. With 11 bases removed from V and 4 bases from J, the gap between germline ends came to 12 bases. CDR1 is MDHEN, CDR2 SYDVKM, per germline. CDR3 loop: CAARRNYEQYF. DNA for the CDR3: TGTGCCGCCCGGCGGAATTACGAGCAGTACTTC.

The V gene is TRBV28, the J gene TRBJ1-6; a weak D match, TRBD1 (6 bases). Germline assignment: CDR1 MDHEN and CDR2 SYDVKM. V lost 6 bases to trimming and J lost 10 bases, with 16 bases between them. The CDR3 length is 14 residues. The DNA of the CDR3 is TGTGCCAGCAGACCGGGGGGGCGCAGGTCACCCCTCCACTTT. It translates to CASRPGGRRSPLHF.

This clone showed up just a few times. The chain couples TRBV5-1 to TRBJ1-5; tentatively, D is TRBD1 (5 bases). V lost 4 bases and J 1 base, leaving 12 bases between the germline ends. CDR3 size: 15 residues. CDR1 is SGHRS, CDR2 YFSETQ, per germline. In nucleotides, the CDR3 is TGCGCCAGCAGCGTTACAGGCGACAGCAATCAGCCCCAGCATTTT. The encoded protein is CASSVTGDSNQPQHF.

This rearrangement joins TRBV7-2 to TRBJ2-1; tentatively, D is TRBD1 (6 bases). This CDR3 comprises 12 residues. Germline V gives CDR1 SGHTA, CDR2 FQGNSA. Trimming removed 2 bases from V and 7 bases from J, with 6 bases in between. CDR3 sequence reads: CASSLQGNEQFF. The CDR3 DNA is TGTGCCAGCAGCTTACAGGGGAATGAGCAGTTCTTC.

This chain joins TRBV5-4 and TRBJ2-5; possible D gene TRBD2, 5 bases. From germline, CDR1 is SGHNT and CDR2 YYREEE (reference sequence). V was cut by 4 bases and J by 5 bases, with 15 bases left in between. The CDR3 totals 14 residues. The CDR3 nucleotides are TGTGCCAGCAGCCCTAGGGAGCGTACGGAGACCCAGTACTTC. It yields the protein CASSPRERTETQYF.

The chain carries TRBV12-5 and TRBJ1-5; 8 positions match TRBD1. Germline CDR1 reads LGHNT; CDR2 reads FRNRAP. The CDR3 runs 15 residues. The trim removed 4 bases at V and 7 bases at J, leaving 9 bases unmatched. The CDR3 DNA sequence: TGTGCTAGTGGTTCGTTCCCAGGGGGCTGGCAGCCCCAGCATTTT. Its protein product is CASGSFPGGWQPQHF.

The chain links TRBV4-2 to TRBJ2-4; 8 positions match TRBD1. Germline V lookup: CDR1 LGHNA, CDR2 YNFKEQ. After removal of 0 bases from V and 5 bases from J, the junction contained 9 bases not matched to a gene. This CDR3 is built from 17 residues. CDR3 loop: CASSQDGLDRDQNIQYF. DNA for the CDR3: TGTGCCAGCAGCCAAGATGGTTTGGACAGGGACCAAAACATTCAGTACTTC.

V and J are TRBV19 and TRBJ2-1, with 10 bases lining up with TRBD1. With 6 bases clipped from V and 5 bases from J, the junction kept 10 bases outside the gene matches. Germline assignment: CDR1 LNHDA and CDR2 SQIVND (reference sequence). This CDR3 has 16 amino acids. CDR3 loop: CASRRYGTGADNEQFF. In nucleotides, the CDR3 is TGTGCCAGTAGGAGATACGGGACAGGGGCGGACAATGAGCAGTTCTTC.

The V and J genes are TRBV30 and TRBJ1-6, with D possibly TRBD1 on 5 matching bases. The CDR3 totals 14 residues. CDR1 GTSNPN and CDR2 SVGIG come from the germline V gene (reference sequence). V was cut by 8 bases and J by 9 bases, with 20 bases left in between. The CDR3: CAGDLGGGSSPLHF. For the CDR3, the DNA is TGTGCCGGGGACTTGGGGGGAGGATCTTCACCCCTCCACTTT.

The chain uses TRBV7-6 and TRBJ1-3; D unclear. Germline-derived CDR1 and CDR2 are SGHVS and FNYEAQ. This CDR3 region has 17 residues. V was shortened by 1 base and J by 1 base, with 14 bases between the two germline ends. The chain's CDR3 is CASSLVTAGISGNTIYF. CDR3 DNA: TGTGCCAGCAGCTTAGTAACGGCAGGTATTTCTGGAAACACCATATATTTT.

The chain recombines TRBV7-2 with TRBJ1-2; D is unresolved. The CDR3 is made up of 14 amino acids. V was shortened by 1 base and J by 4 bases, with 10 bases between the two germline ends. CDR1 is SGHTA, CDR2 FQGNSA, per germline. CDR3 sequence: CASSLGTPGYGYTF. CDR3 nucleotides: TGTGCCAGCAGCTTAGGCACACCGGGCTATGGCTACACCTTC.

V gene TRBV7-9 combines with J gene TRBJ2-2; 7 nucleotides match TRBD2. The V gene end was trimmed by 4 bases and the J gene end by 0 bases; junction bases not matched to a gene: 8. The CDR3 sequence is 17 residues long. Germline V CDR1 and CDR2: SEHNR, FQNEAQ (reference sequence). The CDR3 coding sequence is TGTGCCAGCAGCTCTGGGGGGGTCCCGGCGAACACCGGGGAGCTGTTTTTT. Translating gives CASSSGGVPANTGELFF.

The chain links TRBV9 to TRBJ2-2; 8 bases agree with TRBD1. Trimming removed 4 bases from V and 1 base from J; junction bases left unmatched: 6. The V gene's germline CDR1 is SGDLS and CDR2 YYNGEE. The CDR3 spans 16 residues. This chain's CDR3 is CASSPRDRMNTGELFF. CDR3 DNA: TGTGCCAGCAGCCCCCGGGACAGGATGAACACCGGGGAGCTGTTTTTT.